The present T cell receptor (beta chain) was sequenced within a study of cytomegalovirus exposure and HLA in healthy donors. Researchers ran the PCR with 60 Vbeta and 13 Jbeta primers. Libraries were prepared by immunoSEQ multiplex PCR; TCRdb keeps only in-frame clonotypes and omits some of them. Of 40,000 to 60,000 clones listed, approximately 77% are singletons. V was cut by 1 base and J by 0 bases, with 10 bases left in between. This CDR3 contains 16 residues. Germline values: CDR1 MDHEN, CDR2 SYDVKM. The V and J genes are TRBV28 and TRBJ1-3; D may be TRBD1 (5 bases). This TCR derives from a woman aged 45-60 years in good health and CMV-seronegative. The source material was PBMCs. CDR3 loop: CASSLSQGLSGNTIYF. The DNA for the CDR3 is TGTGCCAGCAGTTTATCTCAGGGCCTCTCTGGAAACACCATATATTTT.